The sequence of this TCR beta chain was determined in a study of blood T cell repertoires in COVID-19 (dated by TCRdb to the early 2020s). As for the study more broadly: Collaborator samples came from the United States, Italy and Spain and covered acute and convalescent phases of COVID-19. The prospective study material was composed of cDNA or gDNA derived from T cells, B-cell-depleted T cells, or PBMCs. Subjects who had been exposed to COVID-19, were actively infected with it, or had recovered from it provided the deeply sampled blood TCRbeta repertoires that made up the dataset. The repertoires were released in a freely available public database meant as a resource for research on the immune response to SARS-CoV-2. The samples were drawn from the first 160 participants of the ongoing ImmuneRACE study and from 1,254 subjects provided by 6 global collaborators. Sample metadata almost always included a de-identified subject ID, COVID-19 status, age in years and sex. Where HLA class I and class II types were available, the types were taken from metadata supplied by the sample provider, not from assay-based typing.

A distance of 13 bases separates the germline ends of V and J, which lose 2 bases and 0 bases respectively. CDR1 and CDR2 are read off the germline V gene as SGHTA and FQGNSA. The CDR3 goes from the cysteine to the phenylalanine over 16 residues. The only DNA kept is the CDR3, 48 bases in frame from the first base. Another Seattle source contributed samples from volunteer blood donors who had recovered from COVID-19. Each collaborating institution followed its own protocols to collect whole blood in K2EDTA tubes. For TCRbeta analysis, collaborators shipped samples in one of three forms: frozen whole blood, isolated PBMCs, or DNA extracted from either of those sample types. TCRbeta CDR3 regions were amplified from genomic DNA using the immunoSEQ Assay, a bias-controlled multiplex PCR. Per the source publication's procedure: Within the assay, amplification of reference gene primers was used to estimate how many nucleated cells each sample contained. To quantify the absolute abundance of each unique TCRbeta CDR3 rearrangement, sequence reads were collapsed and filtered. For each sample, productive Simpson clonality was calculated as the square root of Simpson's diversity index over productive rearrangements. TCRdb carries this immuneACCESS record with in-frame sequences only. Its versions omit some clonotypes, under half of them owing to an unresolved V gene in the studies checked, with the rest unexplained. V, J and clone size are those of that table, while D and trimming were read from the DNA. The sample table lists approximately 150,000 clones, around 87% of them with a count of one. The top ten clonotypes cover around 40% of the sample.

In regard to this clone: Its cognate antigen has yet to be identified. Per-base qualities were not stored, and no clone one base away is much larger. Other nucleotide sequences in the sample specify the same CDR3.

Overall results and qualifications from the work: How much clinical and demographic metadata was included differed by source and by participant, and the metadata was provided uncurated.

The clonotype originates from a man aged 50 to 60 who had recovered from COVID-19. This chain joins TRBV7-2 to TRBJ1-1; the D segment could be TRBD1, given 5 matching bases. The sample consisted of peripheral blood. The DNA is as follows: TGTGCCAGCAGCTTAAACTCAGGGAGGTTGAACACTGAAGCTTTCTTT. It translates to CASSLNSGRLNTEAFF. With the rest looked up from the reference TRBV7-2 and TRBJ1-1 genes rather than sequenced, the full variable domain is GAGVSQSPSNKVTEKGKDVELRCDPISGHTALYWYRQSLGQGLEFLIYFQGNSAPDKSGLPSDRFSAERTGGSVSTLTIQRTQQEDSAVYLCASSLNSGRLNTEAFFGQGTRLTVV.